Each of the 13 T cell receptor beta chains below was sequenced from the same sample in a study of blood T cell repertoires in COVID-19. Data came from immunoSEQ multiplex PCR; TCRdb stores just in-frame clones and leaves some out. The data show roughly 230,000 clones, roughly 84% seen once. Sample: PBMCs or T cells enriched from blood (not recorded which). The receptors were gathered from a man aged 45-60 years who had recovered from COVID-19.

V gene TRBV20-1 combines with J gene TRBJ2-1; tentative D call: TRBD2 (6 bases). The CDR3 is 15 amino acids. Trimming left V 3 bases short and J 0 bases short, with 12 bases between. Germline loops: CDR1 DFQATT, CDR2 SNEGSKA (reference sequence). The CDR3 bases are TGCAGTGCTAGTCGGGTCGGGGGCTCCTACAATGAGCAGTTCTTC. Its translation is CSASRVGGSYNEQFF.

The table lists this clone with a count of one. The J gene is TRBJ2-7, the V gene TRBV5-6, with D possibly TRBD2 on 5 matching bases. The V end lost 1 base, the J end lost 2 bases, and 7 bases lay between the germline ends. Germline V gene sequence: CDR1 SGHDT, CDR2 YYEEEE. This CDR3 is 13 amino acids long. DNA for the CDR3: TGTGCCAGCAGCTTGTACGGGGCCTACGAGCAGTACTTC. As protein: CASSLYGAYEQYF. The whole variable domain, remainder taken from reference TRBV5-6 and TRBJ2-7, is DAGVTQSPTHLIKTRGQQVTLRCSPKSGHDTVSWYQQALGQGPQFIFQYYEEEERQRGNFPDRFSGHQFPNYSSELNVNALLLGDSALYLCASSLYGAYEQYFGPGTRLTVT.

V gene TRBV3-1 (or the pseudogene TRBV3-2) combines with J gene TRBJ2-3, with 9 nucleotides matching TRBD2. This CDR3 is 19 amino acids long. Germline CDR1 and CDR2: LGHDT and YNNKEL (reference sequence). The V gene end was trimmed by 1 base and the J gene end by 0 bases; junction bases not matched to a gene: 11. Written as DNA, the CDR3 is TGTGCCAGCAGCCAAGCGCGGGCGGGAGGGGTCCCTAGCACAGATACGCAGTATTTT. This sequence encodes CASSQARAGGVPSTDTQYF.

V usage is TRBV27 and J usage is TRBJ1-6, with TRBD1 matching over 9 bases. Germline V gene data show CDR1 as MNHEY and CDR2 as SMNVEV (reference sequence). V gave up 6 bases and J gave up 8 bases; unmatched junction bases: 8. There are 15 residues in the CDR3. CDR3 loop: CASSPRDRADSPLHF. DNA of the CDR3: TGTGCCAGCAGCCCCCGGGACAGGGCGGATTCACCCCTCCACTTT.

J is TRBJ2-1 and V is TRBV15, with 7 bases that match TRBD1. Unmatched junction bases numbered 13, after V lost 1 base and J lost 10 bases. The germline CDR1 and CDR2 sequences are LNHNV and YYDKDF (reference sequence). The CDR3 covers 16 residues. CDR3 sequence reads: CATSRVLGQDGKEQFF. Written as DNA, the CDR3 is TGTGCCACCAGCAGAGTTCTAGGACAGGATGGTAAGGAGCAGTTCTTC.

The CDR3 protein is CATSDAGQGSNTEAFF. CDR3 bases: TGTGCCACCAGTGATGCTGGACAGGGATCGAACACTGAAGCTTTCTTT. This sequence joins TRBV24-1 and TRBJ1-1; 8 bases map to TRBD1. The CDR3 runs 16 residues. Germline CDR1 is KGHDR and CDR2 is SFDVKD. V was pared by 3 bases and J by 1 base, with 6 bases of the junction left unmatched.

On this clone itself: The sample has other DNA sequences that encode this CDR3 too. The genes are TRBV9 and TRBJ2-7, with 11 bases fitting TRBD1. The trim removed 2 bases at V and 2 bases at J, leaving 0 bases unmatched. CDR1 is SGDLS, CDR2 YYNGEE, per germline. The CDR3 is made up of 14 amino acids. The CDR3 nucleotides are TGTGCCAGCAGCGTGGGACAGGGGGCCTACGAGCAGTACTTC. Translation gives CASSVGQGAYEQYF. The variable domain in full, completed from reference TRBV9 and TRBJ2-7, reads DSGVTQTPKHLITATGQRVTLRCSPRSGDLSVYWYQQSLDQGLQFLIQYYNGEERAKGNILERFSAQQFPDLHSELNLSSLELGDSALYFCASSVGQGAYEQYFGPGTRLTVT.

The gene calls are TRBV5-1 and TRBJ2-2; no definite D call. Germline V gene sequence: CDR1 SGHRS, CDR2 YFSETQ. The CDR3 is 13 amino acids. Trimming removed 0 bases from V and 7 bases from J, with 7 bases in between. CDR3: CASSLVVNGELFF. CDR3 coding DNA: TGCGCCAGCAGCTTGGTAGTGAACGGGGAGCTGTTTTTT.

The chain joins TRBV5-4 to TRBJ2-7; 8 positions match TRBD2. Trimming cost V 4 bases and J 6 bases; bases outside gene matches: 18. The CDR3 has 17 residues. Per the germline V gene, CDR1 is SGHNT and CDR2 is YYREEE (reference sequence). CDR3 sequence reads: CASSSQFERGKAPEQYF. DNA of the CDR3: TGTGCCAGCAGCAGTCAATTTGAGCGGGGGAAAGCGCCCGAGCAGTACTTC.

The J gene is TRBJ1-6, the V gene TRBV25-1; a weak D match, TRBD1 (6 bases). The CDR3 sequence is 15 residues long. Trimming stripped 7 bases from V and 0 bases from J, with 10 bases between. Per the germline V gene, CDR1 is MGHDK and CDR2 is SYGVNS. CDR3 nucleotide sequence: TGTGCCAGCAACCCGGACAGCTCCTATAATTCACCCCTCCACTTT. Protein sequence: CASNPDSSYNSPLHF. Complete variable domain (other parts from reference TRBV25-1 and TRBJ1-6): EADIYQTPRYLVIGTGKKITLECSQTMGHDKMYWYQQDPGMELHLIHYSYGVNSTEKGDLSSESTVSRIRTEHFPLTLESARPSHTSQYLCASNPDSSYNSPLHFGNGTRLTVT.

This chain links TRBV9 with TRBJ1-4, with a possible D match to TRBD1 (5 bases). This CDR3 is 15 amino acids long. The V gene lost 1 base and the J gene lost 7 bases, with 14 bases spanning the gap. The germline gives CDR1 SGDLS, CDR2 YYNGEE. The CDR3 DNA reads as TGTGCCAGCAGCGTATCGTGGGCCGGGGGTGAAAAACTGTTTTTT. Amino acids: CASSVSWAGGEKLFF.

This chain connects TRBV14 to TRBJ1-1; perhaps TRBD1 as D (5 bases). V was shortened by 0 bases and J by 4 bases, with 15 bases between the two germline ends. This CDR3 spans 16 amino acids. Per germline, CDR1 SGHDN and CDR2 FVKESK. The CDR3 DNA reads as TGTGCCAGCAGCCAAGATCTTCAGGGCGGGGGCACTGAAGCTTTCTTT. This codes for CASSQDLQGGGTEAFF.

The chain recombines TRBV19 with TRBJ2-1, with D unclear. Deletions cut 3 bases from V and 6 bases from J, with 9 bases between. The CDR3 is made up of 13 amino acids. Germline V gene sequence: CDR1 LNHDA, CDR2 SQIVND (reference sequence). The CDR3 DNA is TGTGCCAGTAGTATTTCAGGAATCAATGAGCAGTTCTTC. This gives the protein CASSISGINEQFF. Supplemented by reference TRBV19 and TRBJ2-1, the full variable domain reads DGGITQSPKYLFRKEGQNVTLSCEQNLNHDAMYWYRQDPGQGLRLIYYSQIVNDFQKGDIAEGYSVSREKKESFPLTVTSAQKNPTAFYLCASSISGINEQFFGPGTRLTVL.